The sequence of this T cell receptor beta chain was determined in a study of blood T cell repertoires in COVID-19. Germline V gene lookup returns CDR1 LGHNA and CDR2 YSLEER. The CDR3 sequence is 19 residues long. The germline V and J ends were trimmed by 0 bases and 6 bases, with 21 bases remaining between them. The sample holds a few counts of this clone. Method: immunoSEQ multiplex PCR; TCRdb's copy keeps in-frame clones and lacks some. There are over 200,000 clones in the sample; roughly 86% occur only once, and roughly 9.8% lies in the top ten. The V gene is TRBV4-3, the J gene TRBJ1-6; tentative D call: TRBD1 (6 bases). The sequenced sample was peripheral blood. The clonotype comes from a man in his forties who had recovered from COVID-19. The CDR3 nucleotides read TGCGCCAGCAGCCAAGAGTTTTGGGGACACTCGGGGTTTAATTCACCCCTCCACTTT. Translated, it gives CASSQEFWGHSGFNSPLHF.